The subject of this entry is one T cell receptor (beta chain). The antigen is undetermined. TCRdb reprocessed the reads with MiXCR, giving one entry per CDR3 protein. The sample holds about 740,000 distinct CDR3 sequences, approximately 40% seen once. The data derive from a study of T cell repertoires in cytomegalovirus infection. Study in general: Indications of both CMV infection and matching HLA type were provided by public TCR beta signatures.

With 0 bases clipped from V and 3 bases from J, the junction kept 4 bases outside the gene matches. CDR3 length: 15 residues. Germline CDR1 DFQATT, CDR2 SNEGSKA (reference sequence). Whole-study results and caveats: Summed public TCR beta family frequency identified CMV carriers bearing the relevant HLA. The ex vivo response showed dominance by HLA-C-restricted CMV-specific TCR beta clonotypes.

The TCR was taken from a human donor in good health (CMV status not recorded). Some clones in this sample may be carry-over from other donors' samples. This chain connects TRBV20-1 to TRBJ2-1; 8 bases align to TRBD2. Sequencing was done on a sample of PBMCs. The CDR3: CSARDMAGGYNEQFF. The CDR3 nucleotides read TGCAGTGCTAGAGATATGGCGGGGGGCTACAATGAGCAGTTCTTC.